What follows is one TCR beta chain and its context. Antigen: not known. This entry belongs to a study of vaccination and CD4 T cells after COVID-19. Looking at the study overall: In the convalescent cohort, there were six males and four females, two of them Hispanic. Treatment of control cultures consisted of a CEFX pool, an HIV-1 Nef pool, or no peptide.

As for treatment: approximately 10-day PBMC culture with coronavirus spike peptide pools or control peptides (ViraFEST assay). This CDR3 region has 15 residues. Germline-derived CDR1 and CDR2 are SNHLY and FYNNEI. Trimming took 4 bases from V and 0 from J, leaving 7 bases between them. The Oncomine TCR Beta short-read assay was what sequenced the DNA obtained from cultured CD4+ T cells. TCRdb reanalysed the PCR reads using MiXCR and keeps one entry per CDR3 protein. The sample includes around 14,000 distinct CDR3 sequences, 55% to 75% of them seen just once. The V and J genes are TRBV2 and TRBJ2-6; D gene uncertain. This clonotype originated in a human donor who had recovered from COVID-19. Sequenced input: CD4+ T cells from blood, cultured in vitro. For the CDR3, the DNA is TGTGCCAGCAGTGGGACCCTCTCTGGGGCCAACGTCCTGACTTTC. Translation: CASSGTLSGANVLTF.